The 28 T cell receptor beta chains reported below all come from one sample, sequenced in a study of Ad26.COV2.S vaccination and SARS-CoV-2 variants. The method was immunoSEQ multiplex PCR; TCRdb's version includes in-frame clones alone and lacks a portion of them. The table shows some 500,000 clones, with 80% to 90% occurring only once. This sample's treatment: around 19 received Ad26.COV2.S at low or high dose, single or two shots; five or six received placebo; per-sample allocation not given. Day 63 after the first vaccine or placebo injection was the time point for sampling. Sequences were derived from peripheral blood, sampled in a trial of Ad26.COV2.S vaccine versus placebo. The receptors were sampled from a person between 18 and 65 years old who received the Ad26.COV2.S COVID-19 vaccine or a placebo.

The chain couples TRBV29-1 to TRBJ2-3, with D maybe TRBD2 (6 bases). Per the germline V gene, CDR1 is SQVTM and CDR2 is ANQGSEA. CDR3 length: 14 amino acids. Between the trimmed V and J ends, which lost 4 bases and 4 bases, there was a span of 15 bases. The CDR3 DNA is TGCAGCGTTGCAGGCGGGGCGGCTTCAGATACGCAGTATTTT. This codes for CSVAGGAASDTQYF.

This chain's CDR3 is CASSNGPTEAFF. The CDR3 region has the DNA TGTGCCAGCAGCAATGGGCCAACTGAAGCTTTCTTT. The chain combines TRBV21-1 with TRBJ1-1; TRBD1, the table's D call, lacks a check against the DNA. TRBV21-1 is a pseudogene. The CDR3 has 12 residues.

The CDR3 sequence is CASSPGQGWSDYGYTF. CDR3 DNA sequence: TGCGCCAGCAGCCCCGGACAGGGGTGGTCCGACTATGGCTACACCTTC. The rearrangement links TRBV5-1 to TRBJ1-2; 9 bases map to TRBD1. Per germline, CDR1 SGHRS and CDR2 YFSETQ. CDR3 length: 16 amino acids. Trimming removed 4 bases from V and 3 bases from J; junction bases left unmatched: 10.

The chain employs TRBV3-1 (or the pseudogene TRBV3-2) and TRBJ2-5, with D hard to call. Germline CDR1 and CDR2: LGHDT and YNNKEL (reference sequence). Trimming cost V 4 bases and J 6 bases, with 6 bases left between them. This CDR3 is 11 amino acids long. As DNA, the CDR3 is TGTGCCAGCAGCCGAAAGCAGACCCAGTACTTC. Its protein is CASSRKQTQYF.

This chain uses TRBV5-1 with TRBJ1-1; a possible D gene is TRBD1 (6 bases). V was pared by 3 bases and J by 4 bases, with 10 bases between. This CDR3 region has 13 residues. Germline V gene lookup returns CDR1 SGHRS and CDR2 YFSETQ. The CDR3 region is CASSSRGGTEAFF. The CDR3 nucleotides are TGCGCCAGCAGCTCCAGGGGTGGCACTGAAGCTTTCTTT.

V and J are TRBV7-6 and TRBJ2-5; D is perhaps TRBD2 (5 bases). The V end lost 11 bases, the J end lost 5 bases, and 18 bases lay between the germline ends. CDR1 and CDR2 from the germline V gene are SGHVS and FNYEAQ. The CDR3 extends over 13 amino acids. The CDR3 coding sequence is TGTGCCGTTCGGGCCGGGGTCTGGGAGACCCAGTACTTC. Translation: CAVRAGVWETQYF.

The chain has TRBV19 and TRBJ1-5, with D hard to call. Germline V gene data show CDR1 as LNHDA and CDR2 as SQIVND (reference sequence). CDR3 length: 14 residues. V was pared by 3 bases and J by 6 bases, with 12 bases between. As DNA, the CDR3 is TGTGCCAGTAGTATCGGGGTGCAGACTCAGCCCCAGCATTTT. It specifies CASSIGVQTQPQHF.

DNA of the CDR3: TGTGCCAGTAGTATCACCTCAAATCCGGACGGCCTTAGGGGCGAGCAGTACTTC. As protein: CASSITSNPDGLRGEQYF. This chain joins TRBV19 and TRBJ2-7, with a tentative D call TRBD1 (5 bases). V was clipped by 3 bases and J by 6 bases, with 27 bases between them. CDR3 length: 18 amino acids. CDR1 and CDR2 (germline): LNHDA, SQIVND (reference sequence). The full variable domain, in which reference TRBV19 and TRBJ2-7 provide the parts outside the CDR3, is DGGITQSPKYLFRKEGQNVTLSCEQNLNHDAMYWYRQDPGQGLRLIYYSQIVNDFQKGDIAEGYSVSREKKESFPLTVTSAQKNPTAFYLCASSITSNPDGLRGEQYFGPGTRLTVT.

The chain couples TRBV6-1 to TRBJ2-1, with no clear D. In germline, CDR1 is MNHNS, CDR2 SASEGT. This CDR3 contains 12 residues. Trimming took off 0 bases at V and 8 bases at J, with 5 bases between the two ends. The CDR3 bases are TGTGCCAGCAGTGAAGCCGGCGATGAGCAGTTCTTC. Translated, it gives CASSEAGDEQFF.

The rearrangement links TRBV7-3 to TRBJ1-5; D is unresolved. The CDR3 runs 13 residues. Germline loops: CDR1 SGHTA, CDR2 FQGTGA. V dropped 5 bases and J dropped 7 bases, with 12 bases sitting between them. The CDR3 region is CASSENRGQPQHF. Here the CDR3 DNA reads TGTGCCAGCAGCGAGAACCGTGGGCAGCCCCAGCATTTT.

The rearrangement links TRBV14 to TRBJ2-1; D could derive from TRBD1 or TRBD2 (5 bases each). In germline, CDR1 is SGHDN, CDR2 FVKESK. V lost 4 bases, J lost 4 bases, and 14 bases lay in between. CDR3 length: 15 residues. This CDR3 reads CASSPLGDPYNEQFF. CDR3 bases: TGTGCCAGCAGCCCCTTGGGGGACCCTTACAATGAGCAGTTCTTC.

The chain carries TRBV7-9 and TRBJ1-3, with D uncertain. This CDR3 region has 12 residues. The V end lost 5 bases, the J end lost 7 bases, and 9 bases lay between the germline ends. Germline CDR1 SEHNR, CDR2 FQNEAQ (reference sequence). CDR3 coding DNA: TGTGCCAGCAGCACCTCTCGGAACACCATATATTTT. This gives the protein CASSTSRNTIYF.

This chain connects TRBV5-8 to TRBJ1-6; D perhaps matches TRBD1 (5 bases). Trimming took off 5 bases at V and 4 bases at J, with 28 bases between the two ends. Germline loops: CDR1 SGHTS, CDR2 YDEGEE. CDR3 length: 20 residues. CDR3 residues: CASSIWQGDSDDFYNSPLHF. In nucleotides, the CDR3 is TGTGCCAGCAGTATTTGGCAGGGCGACAGCGATGATTTTTATAATTCACCCCTCCACTTT.

The rearrangement uses TRBV19 and TRBJ1-5; TRBD1 might be the D (6 bases). Germline values: CDR1 LNHDA, CDR2 SQIVND (reference sequence). Trimming took 5 bases from V and 5 from J, leaving 16 bases between them. The CDR3 sequence is 15 residues long. CDR3 loop: CASSQHYRVDQPQHF. Here the CDR3 DNA reads TGTGCCAGTAGTCAACATTACAGGGTGGATCAGCCCCAGCATTTT. Variable domain in full (rest from reference TRBV19 and TRBJ1-5): DGGITQSPKYLFRKEGQNVTLSCEQNLNHDAMYWYRQDPGQGLRLIYYSQIVNDFQKGDIAEGYSVSREKKESFPLTVTSAQKNPTAFYLCASSQHYRVDQPQHFGDGTRLSIL.

This chain connects TRBV19 to TRBJ2-5; TRBD2 aligns across 8 bases. The CDR3 extends over 18 amino acids. The junction had 16 bases not matched to a gene; V was cut back by 3 bases and J by 4 bases. CDR1 is LNHDA and CDR2 is SQIVND in the germline V gene (reference sequence). The CDR3 here is CASSMWRGANRVGETQYF. CDR3 coding DNA: TGTGCCAGTAGTATGTGGCGGGGGGCTAACCGGGTAGGAGAGACCCAGTACTTC.

The chain combines TRBV24-1 with TRBJ1-2, with D maybe TRBD1 (5 bases). V lost 0 bases, J lost 6 bases, and 7 bases lay in between. The germline gives CDR1 KGHDR, CDR2 SFDVKD. The CDR3 sequence is 13 residues long. The CDR3 protein is CATSDLQDNGYTF. CDR3 nucleotide sequence: TGTGCCACCAGTGATTTGCAGGACAATGGCTACACCTTC.

The chain recombines TRBV9 with TRBJ2-2, with TRBD2 identical over 7 bases. CDR3 size: 16 residues. The V segment lost 0 bases and the J segment 7 bases; nucleotides outside the gene matches: 9. The germline V gene encodes CDR1 SGDLS and CDR2 YYNGEE. DNA of the CDR3: TGTGCCAGCAGCGTAGGCGTGGGGGGGATTGGCGGGGAGCTGTTTTTT. Translation gives CASSVGVGGIGGELFF.

The gene calls are TRBV4-1 and TRBJ1-4; D gene unclear. The V and J ends lost 3 bases and 8 bases respectively, with 13 bases between them. The CDR3 extends over 14 amino acids. The germline gives CDR1 MGHRA, CDR2 YSYEKL. The CDR3: CASSHLGVSEKLFF. The CDR3 DNA is TGCGCCAGCAGCCATCTTGGGGTTTCCGAAAAACTGTTTTTT.

As for this clone: Its ends do not fully match the called genes, so a read error is possible. This rearrangement joins TRBV18 to TRBJ2-3; the match to TRBD2 covers 8 bases. This CDR3 spans 15 amino acids. Germline CDR1 reads KGHSH; CDR2 reads LQKENI. The CDR3 sequence is CASSPPGLVGDTQYF. CDR3 nucleotides: TGTGCCAGCTCGCCACCGGGACTAGTAGGCGATACGCAGTATTTT.

V is TRBV4-3 and J is TRBJ2-3; the match to TRBD2 covers 14 bases. V lost 2 bases to trimming and J lost 4 bases; unmatched junction nucleotides: 2. CDR3 size: 16 residues. Germline CDR1 LGHNA, CDR2 YSLEER. For the CDR3, the DNA is TGCGCCAGCAGCCAACGACTAGCGGGGGGGGCAGATACGCAGTATTTT. Residues: CASSQRLAGGADTQYF.

Turning to this clone: The same CDR3 also results from other DNA sequences found in this sample. J is TRBJ2-2 and V is TRBV2; 10 bases line up with TRBD1. Germline V gene data show CDR1 as SNHLY and CDR2 as FYNNEI. With 5 bases clipped from V and 0 bases from J, the junction kept 3 bases outside the gene matches. This CDR3 has 16 residues. CDR3: CASSRTGGSNTGELFF. The CDR3 DNA reads as TGTGCCAGCAGTCGGACAGGGGGGTCGAACACCGGGGAGCTGTTTTTT.

V and J are TRBV10-3 and TRBJ1-2; no firm D call. The CDR3 has 13 residues. Trimming left V 7 bases short and J 4 bases short, with 13 bases between. Germline-derived CDR1 and CDR2 are ENHRY and SYGVKD. CDR3 in DNA: TGTGCCATCACTAGGACGGAGATCTATGGCTACACCTTC. This sequence encodes CAITRTEIYGYTF.

The rearrangement uses TRBV12-3 or TRBV12-4 and TRBJ1-2; D is unresolved. Trimming took off 6 bases at V and 8 bases at J, with 16 bases between the two ends. The length of the CDR3 is 13 residues. The CDR3 DNA sequence: TGTGCCAGCAGGATCCTCCACACTGGGGGCTACACCTTC. This sequence encodes CASRILHTGGYTF.

The rearrangement uses TRBV7-2 and TRBJ2-2; a weak D match, TRBD1 (5 bases). This CDR3 comprises 13 residues. Germline V gene sequence: CDR1 SGHTA, CDR2 FQGNSA. Trimming left V 5 bases short and J 5 bases short, with 9 bases between. The DNA of the CDR3 is TGTGCCAGCAGCACCCAGGGTACCGGGGAGCTGTTTTTT. Its protein is CASSTQGTGELFF.

The V and J genes are TRBV5-4 and TRBJ1-4; 12 nucleotides match TRBD1. The germline V gene encodes CDR1 SGHNT and CDR2 YYREEE (reference sequence). The length of the CDR3 is 18 residues. V trimming: 0 bases; J trimming: 4 bases; junction bases outside the gene matches: 7. CDR3 in DNA: TGTGCCAGCAGCTTGGCGACCGGGACAGGGGGCCTTAATGAAAAACTGTTTTTT. The encoded protein is CASSLATGTGGLNEKLFF.

The chain joins TRBV18 to TRBJ2-7; 10 bases align to TRBD2. Per germline, CDR1 KGHSH and CDR2 LQKENI. The CDR3 has 14 residues. V was pared by 7 bases and J by 7 bases, with 10 bases of the junction left unmatched. CDR3 residues: CASFTGTSVGEQYF. The CDR3 bases are TGTGCCAGCTTCACCGGGACTAGCGTGGGAGAGCAGTACTTC.

This chain links TRBV6-5 with TRBJ2-1, with TRBD2 as a possible D gene (6 bases). CDR1 is MNHEY and CDR2 is SVGAGI in the germline V gene. The length of the CDR3 is 16 residues. The V end was cut by 0 bases, the J end by 4 bases, with 13 bases between. As DNA, the CDR3 is TGTGCCAGCAGTTACTCGATTCCGGGGACTTACAATGAGCAGTTCTTC. Its protein is CASSYSIPGTYNEQFF.

The chain is built from TRBV19 and TRBJ2-3; no clear D. V was clipped by 3 bases and J by 2 bases, with 18 bases between them. The CDR3 runs to 17 residues. Per germline, CDR1 LNHDA and CDR2 SQIVND (reference sequence). CDR3 in amino acids: CASSIPLGQVNTDTQYF. Here the CDR3 DNA reads TGTGCCAGTAGTATCCCTCTCGGGCAGGTTAACACAGATACGCAGTATTTT.